This TCR beta chain stems from a study of PD-L1 blockade in urothelial cancer. Per patient, between 1 and 8 samples were collected at pretreatment and on-treatment time points. Findings and limits, study-wide: Sub-median blood TCR clonality before treatment predicted longer survival.

This CDR3 has 16 amino acids. Germline CDR1 and CDR2: LNHDA and SQIVND (reference sequence). With 7 bases clipped from V and 3 bases from J, the junction kept 10 bases outside the gene matches. Assay used: immunoSEQ multiplex PCR; TCRdb lists only in-frame clones, some missing. The sample gives about 84,000 clones, about four fifths of which show up once; over 7.5% is in the top ten. Turning to this clone: Its target is unknown.

The sequencing used PBMCs, collected around atezolizumab (anti-PD-L1) treatment. The chain is built from TRBV19 and TRBJ2-2, with TRBD2 identical over 8 bases. This clonotype was sampled from a man between 65 and 85 years old with urothelial cancer. The CDR3 reads CASTSTGGRDTGELFF. CDR3 DNA sequence: TGTGCCAGTACCTCGACGGGGGGGCGGGACACCGGGGAGCTGTTTTTT. Full variable domain (outside the CDR3, taken from reference TRBV19 and TRBJ2-2): DGGITQSPKYLFRKEGQNVTLSCEQNLNHDAMYWYRQDPGQGLRLIYYSQIVNDFQKGDIAEGYSVSREKKESFPLTVTSAQKNPTAFYLCASTSTGGRDTGELFFGEGSRLTVL.